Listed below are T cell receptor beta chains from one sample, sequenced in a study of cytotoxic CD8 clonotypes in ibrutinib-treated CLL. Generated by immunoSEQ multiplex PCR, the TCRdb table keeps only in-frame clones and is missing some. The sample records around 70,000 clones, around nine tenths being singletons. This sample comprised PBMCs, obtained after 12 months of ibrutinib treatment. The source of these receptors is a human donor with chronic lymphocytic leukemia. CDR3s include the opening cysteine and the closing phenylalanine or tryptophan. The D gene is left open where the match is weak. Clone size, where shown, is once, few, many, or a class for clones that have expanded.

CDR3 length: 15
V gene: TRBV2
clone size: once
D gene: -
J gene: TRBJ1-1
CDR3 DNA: TGTGCCAGCAGTCCAAACGTCCAGGGGAGTACTGAAGCTTTCTTT
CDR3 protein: CASSPNVQGSTEAFF

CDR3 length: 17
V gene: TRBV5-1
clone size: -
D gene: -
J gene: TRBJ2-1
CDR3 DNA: TGCGCCAGCAGCTTATCCCCGGGACGGAGCTCCTACAATGAGCAGTTCTTC
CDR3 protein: CASSLSPGRSSYNEQFF

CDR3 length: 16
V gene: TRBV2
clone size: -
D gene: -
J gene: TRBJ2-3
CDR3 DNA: TGTGCCACCACAGGTGGAAGGGGCGCGCCCACAGATACGCAGTATTTT
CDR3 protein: CATTGGRGAPTDTQYF

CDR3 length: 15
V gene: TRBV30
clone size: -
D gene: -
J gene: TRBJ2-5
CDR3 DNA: TGTGCCTGGAGTCTCGGCGGGCAGTACCAAGAGACCCAGTACTTC
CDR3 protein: CAWSLGGQYQETQYF

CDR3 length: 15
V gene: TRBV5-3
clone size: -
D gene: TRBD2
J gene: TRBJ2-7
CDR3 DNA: TGTGCCAGAAGACGGGCCGGGACTAAGGACTACGAGCAGTACTTC
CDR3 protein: CARRRAGTKDYEQYF

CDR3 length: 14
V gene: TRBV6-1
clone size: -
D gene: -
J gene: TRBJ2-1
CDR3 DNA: TGTGCCAGCCTGATGACAGAGTTATACAATGAGCAGTTCTTC
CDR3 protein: CASLMTELYNEQFF

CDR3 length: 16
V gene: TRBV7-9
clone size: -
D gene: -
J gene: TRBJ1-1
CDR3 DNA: TGTGCCAGCAGCTCCCGATTGGGGGGGGCGGCCACTGAAGCTTTCTTT
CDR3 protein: CASSSRLGGAATEAFF

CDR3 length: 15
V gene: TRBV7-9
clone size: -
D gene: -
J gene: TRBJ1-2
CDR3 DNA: TGTGCCAGCAGCTTAATCCGGACACAAAACCGTGGCTACACCTTC
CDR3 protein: CASSLIRTQNRGYTF

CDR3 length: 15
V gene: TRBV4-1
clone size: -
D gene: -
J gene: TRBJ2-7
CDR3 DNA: TGCGCCAGCAGCCAACCCCTAGCGTTCTCCTACGAGCAGTACTTC
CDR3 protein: CASSQPLAFSYEQYF

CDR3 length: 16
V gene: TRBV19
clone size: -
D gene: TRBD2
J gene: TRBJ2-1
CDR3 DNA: TGTGCCAGTAGTCCATCGGCTAGCGGGAGAGACAATGAGCAGTTCTTC
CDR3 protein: CASSPSASGRDNEQFF

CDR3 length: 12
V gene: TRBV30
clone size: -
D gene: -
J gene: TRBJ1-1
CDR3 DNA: TGTGCCTGGAGTGTAGCGCTCACTGAAGCTTTCTTT
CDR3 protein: CAWSVALTEAFF

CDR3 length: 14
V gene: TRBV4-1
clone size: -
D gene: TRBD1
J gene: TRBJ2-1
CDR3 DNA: TGCGCCAGCCATCCGGGACAGGGCTTTAATGAGCAGTTCTTC
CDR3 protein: CASHPGQGFNEQFF

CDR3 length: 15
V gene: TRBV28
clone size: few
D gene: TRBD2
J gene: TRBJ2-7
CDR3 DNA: TGTGCCAGCAGTTTACAAGCGGGGGTTCCCTACGAGCAGTACTTC
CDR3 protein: CASSLQAGVPYEQYF

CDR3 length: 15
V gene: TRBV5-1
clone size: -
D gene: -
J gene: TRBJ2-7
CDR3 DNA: TGCGCCAGCAGCTTGGGGTACATAGCTACCTACGAGCAGTACTTC
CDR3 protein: CASSLGYIATYEQYF

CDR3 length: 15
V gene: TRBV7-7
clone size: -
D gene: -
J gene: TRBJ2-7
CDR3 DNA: TGTGCCAGCAGCCCGCCCGACGGGAGTTACTACGAGCAGTACTTC
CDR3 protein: CASSPPDGSYYEQYF

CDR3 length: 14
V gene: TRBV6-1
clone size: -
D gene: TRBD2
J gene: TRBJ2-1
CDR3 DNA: TGTGCCAGCCATCTAGCGGGATCAAATTATGAGCAGTTCTTC
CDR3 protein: CASHLAGSNYEQFF

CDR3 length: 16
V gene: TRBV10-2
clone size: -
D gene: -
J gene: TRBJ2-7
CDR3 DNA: TGCGCCAGCAGGGGGGGGACAGCAAGTATCACCTACGAGCAGTACTTC
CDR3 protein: CASRGGTASITYEQYF

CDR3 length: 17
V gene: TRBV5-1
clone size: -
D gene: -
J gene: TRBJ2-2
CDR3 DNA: TGCGCCAGCAGCCCCAGGGTGGAGGGGGGCAGAACCGGGGAGCTGTTTTTT
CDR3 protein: CASSPRVEGGRTGELFF